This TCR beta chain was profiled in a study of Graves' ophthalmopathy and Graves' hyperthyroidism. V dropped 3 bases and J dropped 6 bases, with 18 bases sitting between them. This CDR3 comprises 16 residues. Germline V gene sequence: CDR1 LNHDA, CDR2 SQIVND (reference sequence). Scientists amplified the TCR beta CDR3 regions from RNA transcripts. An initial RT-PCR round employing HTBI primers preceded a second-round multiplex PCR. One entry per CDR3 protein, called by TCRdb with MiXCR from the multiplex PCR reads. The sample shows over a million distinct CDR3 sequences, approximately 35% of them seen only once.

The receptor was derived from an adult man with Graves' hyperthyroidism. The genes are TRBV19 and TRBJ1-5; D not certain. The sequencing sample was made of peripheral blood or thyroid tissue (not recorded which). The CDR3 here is CASSIAVSRFGQPQHF. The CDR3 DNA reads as TGTGCCAGTAGTATTGCCGTCTCCCGGTTTGGTCAGCCCCAGCATTTT.